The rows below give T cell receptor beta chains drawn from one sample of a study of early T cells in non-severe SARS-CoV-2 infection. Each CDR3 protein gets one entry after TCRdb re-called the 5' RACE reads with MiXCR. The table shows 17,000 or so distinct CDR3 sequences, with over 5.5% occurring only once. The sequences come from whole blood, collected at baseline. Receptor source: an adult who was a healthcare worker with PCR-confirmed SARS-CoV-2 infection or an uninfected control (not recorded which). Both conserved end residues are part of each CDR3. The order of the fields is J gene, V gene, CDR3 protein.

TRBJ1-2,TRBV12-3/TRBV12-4,CASRRTGTEGYTF
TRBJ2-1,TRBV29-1,CSGGGQGEYNEQFF
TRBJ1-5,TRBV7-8,CASSNRQGDSQPQHF
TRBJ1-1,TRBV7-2,CASSRTSTGKNTEAFF
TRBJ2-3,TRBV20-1,CSARGGGLGTDTQYF
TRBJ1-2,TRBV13,CASSLGGYGYTF
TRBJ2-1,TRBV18,CASSPNGQNEQFF
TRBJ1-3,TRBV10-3,CAHGLTRGNTIYF
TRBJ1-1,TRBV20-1,CSAAGHYTEAFF
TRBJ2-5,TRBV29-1,CSGYRGRETQYF
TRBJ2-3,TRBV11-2,CASSLDPKPTDTQYF
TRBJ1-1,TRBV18,CASSPQKGARAEAFF
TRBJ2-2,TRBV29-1,CSVEQGGLDTGELFF
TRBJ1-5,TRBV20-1,CSARDTVGVDNQPQHF
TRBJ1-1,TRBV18,CASSLMTAWANTEAFF
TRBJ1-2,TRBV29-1,CSVETGTHYYGYTF
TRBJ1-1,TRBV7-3,CASSSLTGGTEAFF
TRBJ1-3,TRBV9,CASSVDGSVNTIYF
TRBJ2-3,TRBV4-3,CASSEQLGGDTQYF
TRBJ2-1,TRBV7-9,CASSLLTSTNEQFF
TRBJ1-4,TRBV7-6,CASSPRAGQKLFF
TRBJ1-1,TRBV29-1,CSVVPRHANTEAFF
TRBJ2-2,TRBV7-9,CASSFPGNTGELFF
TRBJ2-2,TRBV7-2,CASSLGAAGGAGELFF
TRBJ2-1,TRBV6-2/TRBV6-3,CASSPGTREQFF
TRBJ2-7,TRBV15,CATSREGTDYEQYF
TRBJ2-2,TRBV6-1,CASSYIINTGELFF
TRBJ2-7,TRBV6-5,CASSPSPTSGSYEQYF
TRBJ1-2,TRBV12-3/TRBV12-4,CASSTGRTGYGYTF
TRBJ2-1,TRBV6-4,CASSDSLESEQFF
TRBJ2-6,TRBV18,CASSHGESGANVLTF
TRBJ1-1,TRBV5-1,CASSPALGKGTEAFF
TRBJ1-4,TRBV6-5,CASAWRGTNEKLFF
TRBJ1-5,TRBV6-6,CASSYRAGNQPQHF
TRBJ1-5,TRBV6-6,CASSSSQGARQPQHF
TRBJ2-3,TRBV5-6,CASSLRLAGSTDTQYF
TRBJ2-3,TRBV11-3,CASSLGSGGDTDTQYF